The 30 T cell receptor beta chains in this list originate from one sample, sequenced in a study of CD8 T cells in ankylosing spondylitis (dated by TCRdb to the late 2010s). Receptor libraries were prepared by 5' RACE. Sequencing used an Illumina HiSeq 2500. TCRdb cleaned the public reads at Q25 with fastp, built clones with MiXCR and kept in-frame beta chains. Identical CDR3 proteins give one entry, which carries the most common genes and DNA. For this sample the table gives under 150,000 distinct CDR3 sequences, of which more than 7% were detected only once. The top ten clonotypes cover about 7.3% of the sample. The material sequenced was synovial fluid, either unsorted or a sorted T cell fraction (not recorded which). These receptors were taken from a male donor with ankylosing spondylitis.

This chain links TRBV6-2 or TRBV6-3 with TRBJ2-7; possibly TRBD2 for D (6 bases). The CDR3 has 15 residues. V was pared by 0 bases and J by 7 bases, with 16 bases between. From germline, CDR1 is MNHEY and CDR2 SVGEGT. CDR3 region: CASSYSFRTAGEQYF. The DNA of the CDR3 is TGTGCCAGCAGTTACTCCTTCAGGACCGCGGGGGAGCAGTACTTC.

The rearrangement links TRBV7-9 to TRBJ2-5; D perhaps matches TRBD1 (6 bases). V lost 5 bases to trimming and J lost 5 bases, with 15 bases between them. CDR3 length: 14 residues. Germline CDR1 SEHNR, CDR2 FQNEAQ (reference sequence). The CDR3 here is CASSKDSVGETQYF. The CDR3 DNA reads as TGTGCCAGCAGCAAGGACAGCGTCGGGGAGACCCAGTACTTC.

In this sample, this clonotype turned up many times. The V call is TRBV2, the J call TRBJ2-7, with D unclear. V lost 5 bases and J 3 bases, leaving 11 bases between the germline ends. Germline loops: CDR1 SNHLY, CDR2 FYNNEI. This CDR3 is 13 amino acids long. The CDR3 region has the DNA TGTGCCAGCAGTCCTAGGACGGGCTACGAGCAGTACTTC. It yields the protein CASSPRTGYEQYF.

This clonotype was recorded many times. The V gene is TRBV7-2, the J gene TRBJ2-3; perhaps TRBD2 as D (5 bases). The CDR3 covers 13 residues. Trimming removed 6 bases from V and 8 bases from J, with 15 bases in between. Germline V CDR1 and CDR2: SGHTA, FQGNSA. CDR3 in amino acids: CASSSLGRGTQYF. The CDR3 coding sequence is TGTGCCAGCAGTTCCCTGGGCCGGGGTACGCAGTATTTT.

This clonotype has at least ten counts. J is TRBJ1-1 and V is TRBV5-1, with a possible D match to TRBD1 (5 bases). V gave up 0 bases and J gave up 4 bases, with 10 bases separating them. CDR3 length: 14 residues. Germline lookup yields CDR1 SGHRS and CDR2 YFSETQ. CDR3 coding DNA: TGCGCCAGCAGCTTGGAGTATAGGGGCACTGAAGCTTTCTTT. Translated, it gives CASSLEYRGTEAFF.

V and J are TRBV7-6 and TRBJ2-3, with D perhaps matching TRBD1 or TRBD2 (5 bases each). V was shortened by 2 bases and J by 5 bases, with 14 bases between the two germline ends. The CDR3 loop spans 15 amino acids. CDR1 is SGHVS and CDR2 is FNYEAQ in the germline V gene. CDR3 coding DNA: TGTGCCAGCAGCTTAACGGGGCCCCCACAAGATACGCAGTATTTT. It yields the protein CASSLTGPPQDTQYF.

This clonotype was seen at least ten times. As DNA, the CDR3 is TGTGCCAGCAGCTTGGGGACGGTTTACAACACTGAAGCTTTCTTT. Protein sequence: CASSLGTVYNTEAFF. The rearrangement joins TRBV7-2 to TRBJ1-1, with D perhaps matching TRBD1 (5 bases). The ends were cut back, 3 bases at V and 2 bases at J, with 13 bases in the middle. CDR1 is SGHTA, CDR2 FQGNSA, per germline. This CDR3 contains 15 residues.

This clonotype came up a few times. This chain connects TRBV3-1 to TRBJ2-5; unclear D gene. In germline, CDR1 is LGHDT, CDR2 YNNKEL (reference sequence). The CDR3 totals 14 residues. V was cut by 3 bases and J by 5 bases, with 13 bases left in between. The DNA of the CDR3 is TGTGCCAGCAGCCATCTTTTTGCGGCTGAGACCCAGTACTTC. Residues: CASSHLFAAETQYF.

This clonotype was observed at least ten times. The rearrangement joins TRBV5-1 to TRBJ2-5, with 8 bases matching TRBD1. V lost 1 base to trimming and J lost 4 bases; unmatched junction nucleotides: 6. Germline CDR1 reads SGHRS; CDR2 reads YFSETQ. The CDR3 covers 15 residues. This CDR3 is CASSLTGGIVETQYF. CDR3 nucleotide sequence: TGCGCCAGCAGCTTGACAGGGGGAATTGTAGAGACCCAGTACTTC.

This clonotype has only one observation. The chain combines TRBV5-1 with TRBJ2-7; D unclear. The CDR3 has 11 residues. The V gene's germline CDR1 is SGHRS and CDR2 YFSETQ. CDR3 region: CCSSVSYEQYF. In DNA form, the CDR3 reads TGCTGCAGCAGTGTCTCCTACGAGCAGTACTTC.

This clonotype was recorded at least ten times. The CDR3: CASSYQTGRSTDTQYF. In nucleotides, the CDR3 is TGCGCCAGCAGCTACCAGACAGGGCGCAGCACAGATACGCAGTATTTT. The rearrangement uses TRBV5-1 and TRBJ2-3, with 7 bases matching TRBD1. The V gene's germline CDR1 is SGHRS and CDR2 YFSETQ. Trimming removed 3 bases from V and 0 bases from J; junction bases left unmatched: 7. CDR3 length equals 16 residues.

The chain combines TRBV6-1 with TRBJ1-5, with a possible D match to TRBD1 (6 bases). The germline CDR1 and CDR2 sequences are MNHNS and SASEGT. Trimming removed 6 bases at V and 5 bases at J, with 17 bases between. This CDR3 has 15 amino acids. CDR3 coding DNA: TGTGCCAGCAGACGCAGGGGCCGCGGGGATCAGCCCCAGCATTTT. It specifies CASRRRGRGDQPQHF.

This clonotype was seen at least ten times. CDR3 in amino acids: CASSLDHRAPEQFF. Here the CDR3 DNA reads TGTGCCAGCAGCTTAGACCACAGGGCACCCGAGCAGTTCTTC. The rearrangement uses TRBV7-2 and TRBJ2-1; perhaps TRBD1 as D (6 bases). V dropped 1 base and J dropped 10 bases, with 14 bases sitting between them. The CDR3 runs to 14 residues. Germline V lookup: CDR1 SGHTA, CDR2 FQGNSA.

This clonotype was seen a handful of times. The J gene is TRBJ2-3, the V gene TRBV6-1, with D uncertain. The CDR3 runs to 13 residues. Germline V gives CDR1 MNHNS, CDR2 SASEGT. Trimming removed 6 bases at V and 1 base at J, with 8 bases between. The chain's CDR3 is CASRIPGTDTQYF. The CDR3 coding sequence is TGTGCCAGCAGGATCCCGGGCACAGATACGCAGTATTTT.

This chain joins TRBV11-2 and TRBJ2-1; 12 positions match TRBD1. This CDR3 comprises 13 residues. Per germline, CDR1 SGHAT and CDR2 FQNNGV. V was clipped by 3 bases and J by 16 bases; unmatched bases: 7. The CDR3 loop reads CASSLGQGAPTFF. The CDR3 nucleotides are TGTGCCAGCAGCTTGGGACAGGGGGCGCCCACCTTCTTC. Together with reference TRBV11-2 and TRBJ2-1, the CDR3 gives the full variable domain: EAGVAQSPRYKIIEKRQSVAFWCNPISGHATLYWYQQILGQGPKLLIQFQNNGVVDDSQLPKDRFSAERLKGVDSTLKIQPAKLEDSAVYLCASSLGQGAPTFFGPGTRLTVL.

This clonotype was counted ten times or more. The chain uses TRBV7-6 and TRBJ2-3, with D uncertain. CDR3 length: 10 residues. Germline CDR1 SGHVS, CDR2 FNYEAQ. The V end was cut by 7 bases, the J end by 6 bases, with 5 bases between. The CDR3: CASKGDTQYF. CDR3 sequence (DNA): TGTGCCAGCAAGGGTGATACGCAGTATTTT.

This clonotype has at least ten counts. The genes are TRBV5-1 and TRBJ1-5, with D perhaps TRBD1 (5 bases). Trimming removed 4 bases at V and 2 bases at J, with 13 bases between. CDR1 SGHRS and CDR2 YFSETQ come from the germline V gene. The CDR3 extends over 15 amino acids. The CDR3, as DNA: TGCGCCAGCAGCGTGGGGGGTTCGGGCAATCAGCCCCAGCATTTT. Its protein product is CASSVGGSGNQPQHF.

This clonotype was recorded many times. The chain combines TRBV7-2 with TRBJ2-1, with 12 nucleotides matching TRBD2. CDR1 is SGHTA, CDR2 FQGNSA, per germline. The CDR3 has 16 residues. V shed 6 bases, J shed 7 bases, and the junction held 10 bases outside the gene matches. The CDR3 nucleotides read TGTGCCAGCAGGTTTCGACTAGCGGGAGAATTGAATGAGCAGTTCTTC. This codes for CASRFRLAGELNEQFF.

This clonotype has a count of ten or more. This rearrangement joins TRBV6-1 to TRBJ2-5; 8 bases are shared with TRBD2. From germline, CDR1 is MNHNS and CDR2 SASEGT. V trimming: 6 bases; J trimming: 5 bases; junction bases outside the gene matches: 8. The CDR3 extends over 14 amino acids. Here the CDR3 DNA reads TGTGCCAGCAGCGTCGGGGGGGCCTGGGAGACCCAGTACTTC. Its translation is CASSVGGAWETQYF.

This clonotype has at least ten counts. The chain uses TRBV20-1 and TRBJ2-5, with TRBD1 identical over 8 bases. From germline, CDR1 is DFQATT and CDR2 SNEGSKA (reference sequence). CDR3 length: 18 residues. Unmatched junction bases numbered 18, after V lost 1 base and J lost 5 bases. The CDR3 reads CSARGHLFRQGRWETQYF. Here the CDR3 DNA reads TGCAGTGCTAGAGGTCATCTCTTCCGACAGGGGAGGTGGGAGACCCAGTACTTC.

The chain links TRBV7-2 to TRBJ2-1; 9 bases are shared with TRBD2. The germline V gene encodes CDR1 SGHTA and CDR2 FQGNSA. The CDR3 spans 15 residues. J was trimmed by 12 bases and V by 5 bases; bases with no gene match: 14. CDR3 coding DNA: TGTGCCAGCAGCACTTTGGGGGCGGGGGGGCTTCGGCAGTTCTTC. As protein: CASSTLGAGGLRQFF.

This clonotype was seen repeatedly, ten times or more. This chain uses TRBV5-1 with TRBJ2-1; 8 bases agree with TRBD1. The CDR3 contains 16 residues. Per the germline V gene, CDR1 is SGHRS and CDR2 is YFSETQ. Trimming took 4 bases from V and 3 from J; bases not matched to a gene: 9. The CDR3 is CASSQAGTGYYNEQFF. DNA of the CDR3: TGCGCCAGCAGCCAGGCCGGGACAGGCTACTACAATGAGCAGTTCTTC.

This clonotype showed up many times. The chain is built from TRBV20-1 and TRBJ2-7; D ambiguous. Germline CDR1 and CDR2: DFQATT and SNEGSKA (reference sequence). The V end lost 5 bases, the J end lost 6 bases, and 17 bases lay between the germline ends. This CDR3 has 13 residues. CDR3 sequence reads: CSARLGRYSEQYF. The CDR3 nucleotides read TGCAGTGCTCGTCTAGGACGTTACTCCGAGCAGTACTTC.

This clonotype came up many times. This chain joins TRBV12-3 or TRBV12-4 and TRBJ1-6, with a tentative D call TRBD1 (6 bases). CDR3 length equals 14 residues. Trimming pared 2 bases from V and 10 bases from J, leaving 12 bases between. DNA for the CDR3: TGTGCCAGCAGTTTAAGGGGGGCCCAATCACCCCTCCACTTT. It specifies CASSLRGAQSPLHF.

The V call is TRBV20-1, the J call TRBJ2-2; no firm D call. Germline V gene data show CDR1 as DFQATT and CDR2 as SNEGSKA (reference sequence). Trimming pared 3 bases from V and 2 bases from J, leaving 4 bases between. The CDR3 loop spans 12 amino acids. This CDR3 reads CSASANTGELFF. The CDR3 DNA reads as TGCAGTGCTAGCGCAAACACCGGGGAGCTGTTTTTT.

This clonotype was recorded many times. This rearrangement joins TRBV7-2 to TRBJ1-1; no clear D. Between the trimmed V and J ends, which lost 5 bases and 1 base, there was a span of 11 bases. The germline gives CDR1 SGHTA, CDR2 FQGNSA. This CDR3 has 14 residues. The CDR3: CASSPGRANTEAFF. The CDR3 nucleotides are TGTGCCAGCAGCCCTGGACGGGCGAACACTGAAGCTTTCTTT.

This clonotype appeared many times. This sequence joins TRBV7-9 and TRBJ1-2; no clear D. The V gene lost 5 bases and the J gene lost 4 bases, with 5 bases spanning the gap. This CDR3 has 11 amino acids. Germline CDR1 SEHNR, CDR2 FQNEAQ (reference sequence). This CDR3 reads CASSRTYGYTF. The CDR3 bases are TGTGCCAGCAGCCGGACCTATGGCTACACCTTC.

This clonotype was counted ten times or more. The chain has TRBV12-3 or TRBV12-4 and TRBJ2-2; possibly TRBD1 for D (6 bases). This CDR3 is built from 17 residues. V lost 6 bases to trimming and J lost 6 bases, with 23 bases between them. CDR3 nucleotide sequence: TGTGCCAGCAGCCCTAACCTCAGGGGTGTGATGTCCGGGGAGCTGTTTTTT. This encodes CASSPNLRGVMSGELFF.

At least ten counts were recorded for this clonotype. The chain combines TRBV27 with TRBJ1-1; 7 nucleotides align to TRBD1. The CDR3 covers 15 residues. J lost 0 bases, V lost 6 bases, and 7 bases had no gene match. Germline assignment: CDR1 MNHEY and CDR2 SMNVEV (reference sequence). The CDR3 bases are TGTGCCAGCAGCCGCAGGGGGGGGGTGAACACTGAAGCTTTCTTT. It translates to CASSRRGGVNTEAFF.

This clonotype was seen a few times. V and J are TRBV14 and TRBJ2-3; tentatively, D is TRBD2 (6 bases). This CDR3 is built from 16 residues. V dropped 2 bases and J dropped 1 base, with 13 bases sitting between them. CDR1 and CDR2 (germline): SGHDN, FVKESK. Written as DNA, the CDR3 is TGTGCCAGCAGCCAATCGCTAGCGATGGGCACAGATACGCAGTATTTT. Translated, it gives CASSQSLAMGTDTQYF.